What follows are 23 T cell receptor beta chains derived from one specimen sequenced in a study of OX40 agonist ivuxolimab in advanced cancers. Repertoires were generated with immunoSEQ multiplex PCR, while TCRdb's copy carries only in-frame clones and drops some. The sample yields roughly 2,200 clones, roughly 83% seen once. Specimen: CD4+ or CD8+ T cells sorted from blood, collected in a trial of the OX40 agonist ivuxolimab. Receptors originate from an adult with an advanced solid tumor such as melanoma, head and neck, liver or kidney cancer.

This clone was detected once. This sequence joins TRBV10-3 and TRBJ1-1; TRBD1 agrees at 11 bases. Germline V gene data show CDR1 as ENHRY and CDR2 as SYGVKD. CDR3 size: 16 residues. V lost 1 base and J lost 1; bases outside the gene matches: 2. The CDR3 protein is CAISELGTGGNTEAFF. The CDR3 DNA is TGTGCCATCAGTGAGTTAGGGACAGGGGGGAACACTGAAGCTTTCTTT.

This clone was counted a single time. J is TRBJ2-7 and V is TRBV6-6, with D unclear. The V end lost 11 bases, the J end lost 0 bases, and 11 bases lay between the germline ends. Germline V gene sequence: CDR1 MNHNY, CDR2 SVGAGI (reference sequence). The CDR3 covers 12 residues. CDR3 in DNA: TGTGCCTCGTACGGATCCTCCTACGAGCAGTACTTC. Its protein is CASYGSSYEQYF.

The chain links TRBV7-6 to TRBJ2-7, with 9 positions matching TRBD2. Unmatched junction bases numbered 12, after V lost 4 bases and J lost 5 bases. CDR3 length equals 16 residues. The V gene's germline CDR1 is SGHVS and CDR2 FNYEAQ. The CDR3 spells CASSSAPPSGAHEQYF. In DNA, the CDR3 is TGTGCCAGCAGCTCAGCCCCCCCTAGCGGGGCCCACGAGCAGTACTTC.

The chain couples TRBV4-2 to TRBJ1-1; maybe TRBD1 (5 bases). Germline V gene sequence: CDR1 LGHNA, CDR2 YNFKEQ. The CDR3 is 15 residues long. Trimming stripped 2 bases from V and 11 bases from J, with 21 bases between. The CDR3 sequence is CASSQKGWGLGLAFF. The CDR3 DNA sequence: TGTGCCAGCAGCCAAAAAGGGTGGGGACTCGGCTTGGCTTTCTTT.

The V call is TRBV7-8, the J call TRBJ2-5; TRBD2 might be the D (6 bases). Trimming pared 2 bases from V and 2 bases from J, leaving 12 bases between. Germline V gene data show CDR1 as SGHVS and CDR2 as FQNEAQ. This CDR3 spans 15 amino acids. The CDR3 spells CASSLLASEQETQYF. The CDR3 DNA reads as TGTGCCAGCAGCTTATTGGCTAGCGAGCAAGAGACCCAGTACTTC.

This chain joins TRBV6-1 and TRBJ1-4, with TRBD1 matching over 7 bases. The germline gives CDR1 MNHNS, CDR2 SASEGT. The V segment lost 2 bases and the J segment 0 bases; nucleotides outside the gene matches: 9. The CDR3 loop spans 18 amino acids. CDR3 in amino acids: CASSELQGTPATNEKLFF. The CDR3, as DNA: TGTGCCAGCAGTGAATTACAGGGGACACCTGCAACTAATGAAAAACTGTTTTTT.

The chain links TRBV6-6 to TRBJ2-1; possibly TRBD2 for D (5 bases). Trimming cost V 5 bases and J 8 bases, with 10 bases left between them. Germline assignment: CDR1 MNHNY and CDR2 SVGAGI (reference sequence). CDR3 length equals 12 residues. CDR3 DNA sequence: TGTGCCAGCAGTCTTACTAGGGATGAGCAGTTCTTC. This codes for CASSLTRDEQFF.

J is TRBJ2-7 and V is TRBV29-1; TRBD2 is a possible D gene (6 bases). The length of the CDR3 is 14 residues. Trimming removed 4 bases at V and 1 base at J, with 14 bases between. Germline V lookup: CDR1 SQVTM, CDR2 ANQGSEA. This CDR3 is CSVADWDSSYEQYF. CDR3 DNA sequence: TGCAGCGTTGCGGACTGGGACTCATCCTACGAGCAGTACTTC.

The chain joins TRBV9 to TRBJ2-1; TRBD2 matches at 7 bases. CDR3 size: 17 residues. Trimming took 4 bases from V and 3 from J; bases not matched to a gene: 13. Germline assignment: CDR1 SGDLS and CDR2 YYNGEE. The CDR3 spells CASSPRKAGSFYNEQFF. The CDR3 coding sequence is TGTGCCAGCAGCCCCCGAAAAGCGGGGAGCTTCTACAATGAGCAGTTCTTC. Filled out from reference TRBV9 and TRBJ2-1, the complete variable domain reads DSGVTQTPKHLITATGQRVTLRCSPRSGDLSVYWYQQSLDQGLQFLIQYYNGEERAKGNILERFSAQQFPDLHSELNLSSLELGDSALYFCASSPRKAGSFYNEQFFGPGTRLTVL.

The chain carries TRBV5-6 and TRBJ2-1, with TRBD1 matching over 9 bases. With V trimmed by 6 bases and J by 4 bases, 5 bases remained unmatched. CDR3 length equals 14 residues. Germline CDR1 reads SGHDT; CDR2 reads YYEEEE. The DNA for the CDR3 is TGTGCCAGCATCAGGGACAGGGATTACAATGAGCAGTTCTTC. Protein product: CASIRDRDYNEQFF.

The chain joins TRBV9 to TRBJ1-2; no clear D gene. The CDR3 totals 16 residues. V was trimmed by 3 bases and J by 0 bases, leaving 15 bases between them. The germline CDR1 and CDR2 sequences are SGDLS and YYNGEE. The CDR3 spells CASSELPRLANYGYTF. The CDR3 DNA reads TGTGCCAGCAGCGAGCTCCCCCGGTTAGCTAACTATGGCTACACCTTC.

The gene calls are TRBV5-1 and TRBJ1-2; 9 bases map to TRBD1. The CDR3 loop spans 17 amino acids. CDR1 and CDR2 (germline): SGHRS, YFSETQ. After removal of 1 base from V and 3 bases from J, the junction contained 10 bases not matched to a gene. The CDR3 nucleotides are TGCGCCAGCAGCTTGATAGGACAGGGGAAGGGAGACTATGGCTACACCTTC. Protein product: CASSLIGQGKGDYGYTF.

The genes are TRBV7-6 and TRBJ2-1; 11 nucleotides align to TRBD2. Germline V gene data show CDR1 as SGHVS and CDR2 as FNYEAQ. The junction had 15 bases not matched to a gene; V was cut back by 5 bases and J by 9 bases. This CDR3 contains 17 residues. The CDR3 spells CASSATSGANLGSEQFF. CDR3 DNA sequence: TGTGCCAGCAGCGCGACTAGCGGGGCGAATTTGGGCAGTGAGCAGTTCTTC. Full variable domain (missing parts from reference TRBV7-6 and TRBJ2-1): GAGVSQSPRYKVTKRGQDVALRCDPISGHVSLYWYRQALGQGPEFLTYFNYEAQQDKSGLPNDRFSAERPEGSISTLTIQRTEQRDSAMYRCASSATSGANLGSEQFFGPGTRLTVL.

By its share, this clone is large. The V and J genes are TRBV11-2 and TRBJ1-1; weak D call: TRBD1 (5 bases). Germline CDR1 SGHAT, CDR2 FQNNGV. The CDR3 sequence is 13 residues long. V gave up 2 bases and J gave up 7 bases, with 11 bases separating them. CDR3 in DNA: TGTGCCAGCAGCTTAATGGGGGGGGATGAAGCTTTCTTT. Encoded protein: CASSLMGGDEAFF.

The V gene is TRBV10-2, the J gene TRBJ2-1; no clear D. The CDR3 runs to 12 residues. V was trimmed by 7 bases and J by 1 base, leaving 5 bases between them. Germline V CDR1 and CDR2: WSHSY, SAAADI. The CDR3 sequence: CASTGSYNEQFF. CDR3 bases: TGCGCCAGCACCGGGTCCTACAATGAGCAGTTCTTC.

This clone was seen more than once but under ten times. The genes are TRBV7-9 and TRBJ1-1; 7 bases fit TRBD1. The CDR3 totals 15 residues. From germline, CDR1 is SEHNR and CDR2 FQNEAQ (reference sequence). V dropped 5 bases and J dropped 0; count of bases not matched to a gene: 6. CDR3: CASSGDSQMNTEAFF. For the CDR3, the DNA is TGTGCCAGCAGCGGGGACAGCCAAATGAACACTGAAGCTTTCTTT.

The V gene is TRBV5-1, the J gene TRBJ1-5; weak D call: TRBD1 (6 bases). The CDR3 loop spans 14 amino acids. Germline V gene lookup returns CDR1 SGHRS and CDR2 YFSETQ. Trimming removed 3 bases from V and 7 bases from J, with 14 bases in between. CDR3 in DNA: TGCGCCAGCAGCTCCACAGGGTTATGGCAGCCCCAGCATTTT. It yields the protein CASSSTGLWQPQHF.

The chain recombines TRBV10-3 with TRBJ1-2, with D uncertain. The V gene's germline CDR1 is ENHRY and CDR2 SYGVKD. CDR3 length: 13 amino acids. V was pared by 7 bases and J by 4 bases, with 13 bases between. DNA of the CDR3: TGTGCCATCACCGACAACTCGGGCTATGGCTACACCTTC. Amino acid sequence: CAITDNSGYGYTF.

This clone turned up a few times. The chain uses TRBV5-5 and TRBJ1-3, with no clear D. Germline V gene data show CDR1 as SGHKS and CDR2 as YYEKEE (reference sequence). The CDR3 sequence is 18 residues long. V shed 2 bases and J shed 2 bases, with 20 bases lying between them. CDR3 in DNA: TGTGCCAGCAGCTTCGTCGGGCCCGGTCAGGCAACTGGAAACACCATATATTTT. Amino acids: CASSFVGPGQATGNTIYF. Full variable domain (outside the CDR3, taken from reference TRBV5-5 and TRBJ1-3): DAGVTQSPTHLIKTRGQQVTLRCSPISGHKSVSWYQQVLGQGPQFIFQYYEKEERGRGNFPDRFSARQFPNYSSELNVNALLLGDSALYLCASSFVGPGQATGNTIYFGEGSWLTVV.

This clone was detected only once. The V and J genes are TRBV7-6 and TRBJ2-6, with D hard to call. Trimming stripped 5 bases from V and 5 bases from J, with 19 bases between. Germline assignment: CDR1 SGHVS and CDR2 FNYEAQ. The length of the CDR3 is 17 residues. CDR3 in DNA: TGTGCCAGCAGCCTCATCGACTCACAAAGTCGGGCCAACGTCCTGACTTTC. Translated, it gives CASSLIDSQSRANVLTF. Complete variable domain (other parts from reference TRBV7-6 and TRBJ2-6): GAGVSQSPRYKVTKRGQDVALRCDPISGHVSLYWYRQALGQGPEFLTYFNYEAQQDKSGLPNDRFSAERPEGSISTLTIQRTEQRDSAMYRCASSLIDSQSRANVLTFGAGSRLTVL.

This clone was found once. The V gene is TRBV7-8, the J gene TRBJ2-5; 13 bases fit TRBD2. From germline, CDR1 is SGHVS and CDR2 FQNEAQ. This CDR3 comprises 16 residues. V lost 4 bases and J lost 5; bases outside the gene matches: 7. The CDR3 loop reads CASSSTLAGGPETQYF. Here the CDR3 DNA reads TGTGCCAGCAGCTCAACACTAGCGGGGGGGCCGGAGACCCAGTACTTC.

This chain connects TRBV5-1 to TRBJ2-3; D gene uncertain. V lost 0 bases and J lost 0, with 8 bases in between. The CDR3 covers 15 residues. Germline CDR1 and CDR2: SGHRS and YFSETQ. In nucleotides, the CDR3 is TGCGCCAGCAGCTTGGGCCGGGTGAGCACAGATACGCAGTATTTT. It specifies CASSLGRVSTDTQYF. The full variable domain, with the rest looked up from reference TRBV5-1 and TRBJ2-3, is KAGVTQTPRYLIKTRGQQVTLSCSPISGHRSVSWYQQTPGQGLQFLFEYFSETQRNKGNFPGRFSGRQFSNSRSEMNVSTLELGDSALYLCASSLGRVSTDTQYFGPGTRLTVL.

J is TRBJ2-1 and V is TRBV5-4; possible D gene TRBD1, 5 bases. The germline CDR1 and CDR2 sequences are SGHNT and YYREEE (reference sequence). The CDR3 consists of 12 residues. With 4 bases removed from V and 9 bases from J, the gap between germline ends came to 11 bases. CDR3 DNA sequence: TGTGCCAGCAGCCAAACAGGCGGTGAGCAGTTCTTC. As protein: CASSQTGGEQFF. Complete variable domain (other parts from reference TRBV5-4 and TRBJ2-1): ETGVTQSPTHLIKTRGQQVTLRCSSQSGHNTVSWYQQALGQGPQFIFQYYREEENGRGNFPPRFSGLQFPNYSSELNVNALELDDSALYLCASSQTGGEQFFGPGTRLTVL.